This T cell receptor (beta chain) was profiled in a study of human T cells and chemical hapten exposure. In the study overall: Donors were sensitized with 2% DPC on the upper inner arm.

This CDR3 is built from 15 residues. The germline V and J ends were trimmed by 3 bases and 7 bases, with 16 bases remaining between them. The germline gives CDR1 LNHNV, CDR2 YYDKDF (reference sequence). Described time point: pre-sensitization, week 0. Specified treatment: therapeutic diphenylcyclopropenone sensitization with weekly scalp DPC. Every patch test was put on after a blood sample was taken. TCRdb ran MiXCR on the RACE reads and lists one entry per CDR3 protein. This sample has 250,000 or so distinct CDR3 sequences; about 9.4% occur once, and the top ten carry about 2.5%. The TCR sequence derives from a woman in her 40s with alopecia areata. Some clones in this sample may be carry-over from other donors' samples. This specimen was whole blood, taken in connection with sensitization to the hapten diphenylcyclopropenone (DPC). The chain links TRBV15 to TRBJ1-5; D is undetermined. Written as DNA, the CDR3 is TGTGCCACCAGCAGGGACCGCGGTCTAGGGCAGCCCCAGCATTTT. This sequence encodes CATSRDRGLGQPQHF. The full variable domain, its missing parts supplied by reference TRBV15 and TRBJ1-5, is DAMVIQNPRYQVTQFGKPVTLSCSQTLNHNVMYWYQQKSSQAPKLLFHYYDKDFNNEADTPDNFQSRRPNTSFCFLDIRSPGLGDTAMYLCATSRDRGLGQPQHFGDGTRLSIL.